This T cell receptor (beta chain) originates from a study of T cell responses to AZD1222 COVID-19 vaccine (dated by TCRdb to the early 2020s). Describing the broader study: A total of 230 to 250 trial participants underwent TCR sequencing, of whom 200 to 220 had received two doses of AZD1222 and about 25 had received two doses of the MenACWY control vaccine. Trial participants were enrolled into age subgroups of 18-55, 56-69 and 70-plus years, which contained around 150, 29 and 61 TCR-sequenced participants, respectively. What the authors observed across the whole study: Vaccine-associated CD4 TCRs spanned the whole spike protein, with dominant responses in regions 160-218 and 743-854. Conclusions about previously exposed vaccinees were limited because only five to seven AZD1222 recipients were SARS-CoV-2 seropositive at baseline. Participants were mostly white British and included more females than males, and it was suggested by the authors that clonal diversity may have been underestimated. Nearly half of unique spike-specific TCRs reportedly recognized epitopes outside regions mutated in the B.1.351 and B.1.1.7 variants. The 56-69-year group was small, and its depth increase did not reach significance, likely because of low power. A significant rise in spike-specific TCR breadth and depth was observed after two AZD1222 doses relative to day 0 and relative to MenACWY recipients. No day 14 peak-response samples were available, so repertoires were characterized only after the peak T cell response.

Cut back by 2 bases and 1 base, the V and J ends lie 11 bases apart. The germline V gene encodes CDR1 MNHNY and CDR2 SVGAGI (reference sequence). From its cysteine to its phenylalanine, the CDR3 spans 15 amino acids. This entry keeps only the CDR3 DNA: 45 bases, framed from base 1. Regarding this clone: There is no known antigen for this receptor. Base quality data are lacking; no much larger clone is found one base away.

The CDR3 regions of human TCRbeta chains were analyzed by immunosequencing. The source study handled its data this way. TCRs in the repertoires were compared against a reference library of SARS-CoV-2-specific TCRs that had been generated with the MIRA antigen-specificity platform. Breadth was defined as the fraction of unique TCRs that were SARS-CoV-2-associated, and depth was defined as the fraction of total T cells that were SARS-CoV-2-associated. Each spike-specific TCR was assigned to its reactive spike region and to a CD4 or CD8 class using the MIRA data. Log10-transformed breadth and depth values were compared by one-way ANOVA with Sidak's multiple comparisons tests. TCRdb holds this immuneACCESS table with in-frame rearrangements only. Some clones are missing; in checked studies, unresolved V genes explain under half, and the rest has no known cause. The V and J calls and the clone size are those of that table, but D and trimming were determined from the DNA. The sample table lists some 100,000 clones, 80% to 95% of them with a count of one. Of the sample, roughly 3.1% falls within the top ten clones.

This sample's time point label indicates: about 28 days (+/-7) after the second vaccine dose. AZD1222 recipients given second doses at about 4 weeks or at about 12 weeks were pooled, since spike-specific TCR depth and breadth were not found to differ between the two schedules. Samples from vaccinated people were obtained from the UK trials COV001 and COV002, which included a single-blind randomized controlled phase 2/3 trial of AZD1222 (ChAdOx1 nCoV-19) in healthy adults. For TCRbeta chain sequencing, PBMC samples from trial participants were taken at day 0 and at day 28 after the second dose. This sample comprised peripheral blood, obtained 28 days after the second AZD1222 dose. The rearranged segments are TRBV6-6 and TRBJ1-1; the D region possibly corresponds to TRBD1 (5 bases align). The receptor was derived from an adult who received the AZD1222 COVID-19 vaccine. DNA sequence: TGTGCCAGCAGTTACGCGGGGGTGGGGAACACTGAAGCTTTCTTT. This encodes CASSYAGVGNTEAFF.